This TCR beta chain stems from a study of cytomegalovirus exposure and HLA in healthy donors. Study background: For the roughly 400 genotyped donors, about 81% fell within the Caucasian-associated ancestry cluster.

Concerning this clone: The antigen is unknown.

PCR employed 60 Vbeta and 13 Jbeta primers. Some clones are missing from TCRdb's copy, which holds only in-frame ones; the method was immunoSEQ multiplex PCR. The data contain 150,000 or so clones, around 80% of them seen just once; the ten biggest clones take up roughly 3.4%. Study outcomes and limitations: Later, an analysis found that common viral pathogens appeared to be linked with several of the most significant clusters.

CDR1 is SGHVS, CDR2 FQNEAQ, per germline. This CDR3 contains 14 residues. With 5 bases removed from V and 6 bases from J, the gap between germline ends came to 14 bases. The donors were healthy bone marrow donors. Donors were nominally healthy when sampled, though unrecorded immune exposures were likely. The chain links TRBV7-8 to TRBJ2-1; TRBD2 is a possible D gene (6 bases). Sequenced material: PBMCs. The clonotype was recovered from a man in his late teens or twenties in good health and CMV-seropositive. The CDR3 region has the DNA TGTGCCAGCAGCCGCAAGGTGGGGGGCAATGAGCAGTTCTTC. Translating it yields CASSRKVGGNEQFF.